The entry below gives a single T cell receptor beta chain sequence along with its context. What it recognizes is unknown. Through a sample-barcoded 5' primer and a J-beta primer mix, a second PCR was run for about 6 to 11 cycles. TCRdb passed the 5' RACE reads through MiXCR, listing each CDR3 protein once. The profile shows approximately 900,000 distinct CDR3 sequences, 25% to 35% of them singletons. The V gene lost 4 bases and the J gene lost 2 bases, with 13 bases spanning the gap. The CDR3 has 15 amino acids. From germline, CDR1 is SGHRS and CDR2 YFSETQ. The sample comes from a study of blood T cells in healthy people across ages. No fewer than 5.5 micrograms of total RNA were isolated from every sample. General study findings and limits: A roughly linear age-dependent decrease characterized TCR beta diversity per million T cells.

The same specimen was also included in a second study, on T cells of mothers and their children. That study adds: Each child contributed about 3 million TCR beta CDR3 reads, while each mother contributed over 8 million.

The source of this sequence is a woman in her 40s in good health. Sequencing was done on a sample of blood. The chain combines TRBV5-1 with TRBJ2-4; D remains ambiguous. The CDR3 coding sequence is TGCGCCAGCAGCCCCCGGACGGCCACCAAAAACATTCAGTACTTC. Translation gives CASSPRTATKNIQYF.